This T cell receptor beta chain was captured in a study of Ad26.COV2.S vaccination and SARS-CoV-2 variants. At the level of the study: Donor joined the COV1001 Ad26.COV2.S trial arm.

With regard to this clone: What it binds is not known.

The assay was immunoSEQ multiplex PCR, and TCRdb's table has in-frame clones only and misses some. The sample contains around 250,000 clones, roughly 85% of which appear only once. Treatment defined: 15 to 20 received Ad26.COV2.S at low or high dose, single or two shots; about 5 received placebo; per-sample allocation not given. Sampling happened 63 days after the first vaccine or placebo injection. In the vaccine, an Ad26 vector expressed the SARS-CoV-2 spike of the Wuhan strain. CDR1 and CDR2 from the germline V gene are KGHSH and LQKENI. The CDR3 runs 15 residues. Trimming left V 3 bases short and J 7 bases short, with 16 bases between. General study findings and limits: Similar non-spike TCR breadth was seen in vaccine and placebo recipients. Possibly, TCR breadth and depth analyses underestimated total T cell responses.

This TCR was sampled from a person between 18 and 65 years old who received the Ad26.COV2.S COVID-19 vaccine or a placebo. The chain uses TRBV18 and TRBJ2-1; possibly TRBD2 for D (6 bases). The sequenced sample was peripheral blood, obtained in a trial of Ad26.COV2.S vaccine versus placebo. The chain's CDR3 is CASSPLAGTSNEQFF. CDR3 nucleotides: TGTGCCAGCTCACCTTTGGCGGGGACTTCAAATGAGCAGTTCTTC.